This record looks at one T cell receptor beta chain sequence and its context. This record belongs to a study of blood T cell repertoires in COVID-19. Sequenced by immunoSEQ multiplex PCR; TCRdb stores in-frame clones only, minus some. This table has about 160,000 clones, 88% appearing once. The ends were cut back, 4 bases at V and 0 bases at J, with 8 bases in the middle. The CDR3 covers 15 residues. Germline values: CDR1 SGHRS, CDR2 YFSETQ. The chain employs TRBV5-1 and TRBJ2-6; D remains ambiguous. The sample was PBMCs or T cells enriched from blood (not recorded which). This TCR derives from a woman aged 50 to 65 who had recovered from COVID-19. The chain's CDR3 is CASSLVLSGANVLTF. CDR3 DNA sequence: TGCGCCAGCAGCCTCGTCCTCTCTGGGGCCAACGTCCTGACTTTC.